This T cell receptor beta chain was found in a study of post-analysis software for immune sequencing data. Study details: Patients with relapsing-remitting, secondary progressive and progressive-relapsing multiple sclerosis courses were all represented. Findings and limits, study-wide: Pronounced co-clustering by F measure was evident among identically batched samples. Controls showed lower frequencies than patients for five or six TRBV segments, and TRBV5-6, TRBV5-1 and TRBV20-1 were among these. Significantly lower normalized Chao1 diversity was found in patients with multiple sclerosis relative to controls.

Trimming stripped 8 bases from V and 9 bases from J, with 11 bases between. The CDR3 is 11 amino acids. Unique molecular identifiers were carried by the TCR beta cDNA libraries. TCRdb fed the PCR reads into MiXCR, producing one record per CDR3 protein. The sample gives roughly 540,000 distinct CDR3 sequences, around 34% of which show up once; approximately 6% is in the top ten. Notes on this clonotype: Its antigen is undetermined.

The sample consisted of blood. This receptor was obtained from a girl aged 2-17 years with multiple sclerosis. The V and J genes are TRBV12-3 or TRBV12-4 and TRBJ2-1; D uncertain. CDR3 nucleotide sequence: TGTGCCAGCGACGCGTCTGGTGAGCAGTTCTTC. This gives the protein CASDASGEQFF.